This T cell receptor (beta chain) is drawn from a study of vaccination and CD4 T cells after COVID-19. Study at large: Once vaccinated, a few convalescent patients provided samples at day 14 and again at days 161 to 241 post-vaccination. The stimulus for the cells was overlapping spike peptides derived from SARS-CoV-2, HCoV-NL63, HCoV-OC43 and HCoV-229E.

Oncomine TCR Beta short-read sequencing was applied to DNA from cultured CD4+ T cells. Genomic DNA from cultured CD4+ T cells was extracted. MiXCR, applied by TCRdb to the PCR reads, yields one record per CDR3 protein. This sample has about 17,000 distinct CDR3 sequences, with about 50% found just once. As to time point: late sampling 161 to 241 days after vaccination in a few convalescent patients. Treatment noted: 10-day PBMC culture with coronavirus spike peptide pools or control peptides (ViraFEST assay). Around 2 million PBMCs per well were cultured with roughly 9.2 IU/ml IL-2 and 7.5 to 10 ug/ml peptide pools. Concerning this clonotype itself: The target antigen is unknown.

The CDR3 contains 16 residues. Trimming left V 3 bases short and J 5 bases short, with 19 bases between. Germline-derived CDR1 and CDR2 are LNHDA and SQIVND (reference sequence). The chain combines TRBV19 with TRBJ1-2; D is perhaps TRBD1 (5 bases). The material sequenced was CD4+ T cells from blood, cultured in vitro, taken about 7 months after SARS-CoV-2 vaccination. The TCR sequence derives from a human donor who had recovered from COVID-19. The CDR3 DNA sequence: TGTGCCAGTAGTATCTCCTCGGGACGGCTAGCTTATGGCTACACCTTC. It yields the protein CASSISSGRLAYGYTF.